A selection of T cell receptor beta chains follows, all from one sample in a study of Ad26.COV2.S vaccination and SARS-CoV-2 variants. Profiling relied on immunoSEQ multiplex PCR, and the TCRdb table lists in-frame clones only, not all of them. Seen here are about 420,000 clones, roughly 90% observed once, and the top ten hold about 4%. The specimen comprised peripheral blood, sampled in a trial of Ad26.COV2.S vaccine versus placebo. The receptors originated from a person aged 18-60 years who received the Ad26.COV2.S COVID-19 vaccine or a placebo. The CDR3 runs from the conserved cysteine through the conserved F or W. The D gene is left open where the match is weak. Clone size appears in some rows only: once, few, many, or a class for an expanded clone.

v_gene: TRBV6-4
abundance: once
j_gene: TRBJ2-1
d_gene: NA
CDR3aa: CASSDSRDEQFF
CDR3nt: TGTGCCAGCAGTGACTCCAGGGATGAGCAGTTCTTC

v_gene: TRBV6-4
abundance: NA
j_gene: TRBJ2-2
d_gene: NA
CDR3aa: CASSNGLDTGELFF
CDR3nt: TGTGCCAGCAGCAACGGGTTAGACACCGGGGAGCTGTTTTTT

v_gene: TRBV6-1
abundance: NA
j_gene: TRBJ1-5
d_gene: NA
CDR3aa: CASSEMVSNQPQHF
CDR3nt: TGTGCCAGCAGTGAAATGGTTAGCAATCAGCCCCAGCATTTT

v_gene: TRBV13
abundance: once
j_gene: TRBJ2-5
d_gene: TRBD2
CDR3aa: CASSLRRGRETQYF
CDR3nt: TGTGCCAGCAGCTTACGGCGGGGGAGAGAGACCCAGTACTTC

v_gene: TRBV9
abundance: once
j_gene: TRBJ2-1
d_gene: NA
CDR3aa: CASSAPQLYNEQFF
CDR3nt: TGTGCCAGCAGCGCCCCACAGCTGTACAATGAGCAGTTCTTC

v_gene: TRBV2
abundance: NA
j_gene: TRBJ1-4
d_gene: NA
CDR3aa: CASRPTAGKLFF
CDR3nt: TGTGCCAGTCGACCTACCGCCGGAAAACTGTTTTTT

v_gene: TRBV30
abundance: NA
j_gene: TRBJ1-2
d_gene: NA
CDR3aa: CAWSQGTGYTF
CDR3nt: TGTGCCTGGAGTCAAGGGACCGGCTACACCTTC

v_gene: TRBV7-6
abundance: once
j_gene: TRBJ2-7
d_gene: NA
CDR3aa: CASSPSGFYEQYF
CDR3nt: TGTGCCAGCAGCCCCTCAGGGTTCTACGAGCAGTACTTC

v_gene: TRBV5-6
abundance: once
j_gene: TRBJ1-1
d_gene: TRBD1
CDR3aa: CASSSGTGAFF
CDR3nt: TGTGCCAGCAGCTCCGGGACAGGGGCTTTCTTT

v_gene: TRBV2
abundance: NA
j_gene: TRBJ2-5
d_gene: NA
CDR3aa: CASGRETQYF
CDR3nt: TGTGCCAGCGGAAGGGAGACCCAGTACTTC

v_gene: TRBV7-9
abundance: NA
j_gene: TRBJ1-5
d_gene: NA
CDR3aa: CASSPPDRRGPQHF
CDR3nt: TGTGCCAGCAGCCCTCCCGACCGGAGGGGCCCCCAGCATTTT

v_gene: TRBV2
abundance: NA
j_gene: TRBJ2-1
d_gene: TRBD2
CDR3aa: CASSFSSGRGDEQFF
CDR3nt: TGTGCCAGCAGCTTCTCTAGCGGACGAGGGGATGAGCAGTTCTTC

v_gene: TRBV7-2
abundance: NA
j_gene: TRBJ2-2
d_gene: TRBD1
CDR3aa: CASSPRQGATGELFF
CDR3nt: TGTGCCAGCAGCCCAAGACAGGGGGCGACCGGGGAGCTGTTTTTT

v_gene: TRBV5-5
abundance: NA
j_gene: TRBJ1-6
d_gene: NA
CDR3aa: CASSLGRGTDSPLHF
CDR3nt: TGTGCCAGCAGCTTGGGCAGGGGAACGGATTCACCCCTCCACTTT

v_gene: TRBV10-3
abundance: few
j_gene: TRBJ1-2
d_gene: NA
CDR3aa: CAISSDRFYGYTF
CDR3nt: TGTGCCATCAGCTCCGACAGGTTCTATGGCTACACCTTC

v_gene: TRBV19
abundance: NA
j_gene: TRBJ2-7
d_gene: NA
CDR3aa: CASSVRQGADEQYF
CDR3nt: TGTGCCAGTAGTGTACGACAAGGGGCGGACGAGCAGTACTTC

v_gene: TRBV5-6
abundance: NA
j_gene: TRBJ1-6
d_gene: TRBD1
CDR3aa: CASSLEQGDNSPLHF
CDR3nt: TGTGCCAGCAGCTTGGAGCAGGGGGATAATTCACCCCTCCACTTT

v_gene: TRBV7-3
abundance: NA
j_gene: TRBJ2-2
d_gene: NA
CDR3aa: CASSFTGSTNTGELFF
CDR3nt: TGTGCCAGCAGCTTTACAGGGAGCACGAACACCGGGGAGCTGTTTTTT

v_gene: TRBV2
abundance: few
j_gene: TRBJ2-3
d_gene: TRBD2
CDR3aa: CASVTLAGNPTDTQYF
CDR3nt: TGTGCCAGCGTGACTTTAGCGGGAAACCCCACAGATACGCAGTATTTT

v_gene: TRBV7-9
abundance: NA
j_gene: TRBJ2-3
d_gene: NA
CDR3aa: CASSLTGAGDEGDTQYF
CDR3nt: TGTGCCAGCAGCTTAACCGGGGCAGGGGATGAAGGAGATACGCAGTATTTT

v_gene: TRBV7-9
abundance: few
j_gene: TRBJ1-6
d_gene: NA
CDR3aa: CASSLFIRGPYNSPLHF
CDR3nt: TGTGCCAGCAGCTTATTTATCCGCGGGCCCTATAATTCACCCCTCCACTTT

v_gene: TRBV2
abundance: NA
j_gene: TRBJ2-6
d_gene: NA
CDR3aa: CASNRDSGANVLTF
CDR3nt: TGTGCCAGCAACAGGGACTCTGGGGCCAACGTCCTGACTTTC

v_gene: TRBV2
abundance: NA
j_gene: TRBJ1-5
d_gene: NA
CDR3aa: CASRYRREGNQPQHF
CDR3nt: TGTGCCAGCAGGTACAGGAGAGAGGGCAATCAGCCCCAGCATTTT

v_gene: TRBV11-2
abundance: NA
j_gene: TRBJ2-5
d_gene: NA
CDR3aa: CASSSNPGRTIQETQYF
CDR3nt: TGTGCCAGCAGCTCCAATCCGGGACGGACGATACAAGAGACCCAGTACTTC

v_gene: TRBV24-1
abundance: NA
j_gene: TRBJ2-2
d_gene: TRBD1
CDR3aa: CATSDTSPGTGEELFF
CDR3nt: TGTGCCACCAGTGATACTAGTCCCGGGACAGGGGAGGAGCTGTTTTTT

v_gene: TRBV21-1
abundance: NA
j_gene: TRBJ2-1
d_gene: NA
CDR3aa: CASRRFGQFF
CDR3nt: TGTGCCAGCAGACGGTTTGGGCAGTTCTTC

v_gene: TRBV5-1
abundance: NA
j_gene: TRBJ2-1
d_gene: TRBD2
CDR3aa: CASSPGGAGPSSYNEQFF
CDR3nt: TGCGCCAGCAGCCCGGGGGGGGCGGGGCCGAGCTCCTACAATGAGCAGTTCTTC

v_gene: TRBV4-3
abundance: NA
j_gene: TRBJ1-6
d_gene: NA
CDR3aa: CASSQDSSSYNSPLHF
CDR3nt: TGCGCCAGCAGCCAAGACTCGAGCTCCTATAATTCACCCCTCCACTTT

v_gene: TRBV7-2
abundance: NA
j_gene: TRBJ1-5
d_gene: NA
CDR3aa: CASSFGGNQPQHF
CDR3nt: TGTGCCAGCAGCTTTGGAGGCAATCAGCCCCAGCATTTT

v_gene: TRBV11-2
abundance: NA
j_gene: TRBJ2-7
d_gene: NA
CDR3aa: CASSYTSKRAYEQYF
CDR3nt: TGTGCCAGCAGCTATACGTCTAAGCGGGCCTACGAGCAGTACTTC

v_gene: TRBV30
abundance: NA
j_gene: TRBJ1-2
d_gene: NA
CDR3aa: CAWSDGVSNYGYTF
CDR3nt: TGTGCCTGGAGTGACGGGGTTTCTAACTATGGCTACACCTTC

v_gene: TRBV10-3
abundance: NA
j_gene: TRBJ2-2
d_gene: NA
CDR3aa: CAISDPGRVSGTGELFF
CDR3nt: TGTGCCATCAGTGACCCGGGACGGGTGTCGGGCACCGGGGAGCTGTTTTTT

v_gene: TRBV5-6
abundance: NA
j_gene: TRBJ1-3
d_gene: NA
CDR3aa: CASSLRGPGNTIYF
CDR3nt: TGTGCCAGCAGCTTAAGGGGTCCTGGAAACACCATATATTTT

v_gene: TRBV10-2
abundance: NA
j_gene: TRBJ2-7
d_gene: NA
CDR3aa: CASSPGVAQYF
CDR3nt: TGCGCCAGCAGCCCCGGGGTGGCGCAGTACTTC

v_gene: TRBV10-3
abundance: NA
j_gene: TRBJ2-3
d_gene: TRBD2
CDR3aa: CAISASEAGGWDTQYF
CDR3nt: TGTGCCATCAGTGCCTCCGAAGCGGGGGGGTGGGATACGCAGTATTTT

v_gene: TRBV3-1/TRBV3-2
abundance: NA
j_gene: TRBJ1-5
d_gene: NA
CDR3aa: CASSLSLQPQHF
CDR3nt: TGTGCCAGCAGCCTTTCGTTACAGCCCCAGCATTTT

v_gene: TRBV3-1/TRBV3-2
abundance: NA
j_gene: TRBJ2-3
d_gene: TRBD2
CDR3aa: CATSVGRGTDTQYF
CDR3nt: TGTGCCACCTCGGTGGGGAGGGGCACAGATACGCAGTATTTT

v_gene: TRBV30
abundance: NA
j_gene: TRBJ2-2
d_gene: NA
CDR3aa: CAWKQAYTGELFF
CDR3nt: TGTGCCTGGAAACAGGCCTACACCGGGGAGCTGTTTTTT

v_gene: TRBV7-8
abundance: NA
j_gene: TRBJ1-4
d_gene: NA
CDR3aa: CASSLLRGTGEKLFF
CDR3nt: TGTGCCAGCAGCTTACTTAGGGGAACGGGTGAAAAACTGTTTTTT

v_gene: TRBV7-6
abundance: NA
j_gene: TRBJ1-1
d_gene: NA
CDR3aa: CASSHPAAKSNTEAFF
CDR3nt: TGTGCCAGCAGCCACCCTGCGGCAAAGTCGAACACTGAAGCTTTCTTT

v_gene: TRBV19
abundance: NA
j_gene: TRBJ2-7
d_gene: NA
CDR3aa: CASSTQGTGGYEQYF
CDR3nt: TGTGCCAGTAGTACACAGGGTACGGGTGGCTACGAGCAGTACTTC

v_gene: TRBV19
abundance: NA
j_gene: TRBJ2-5
d_gene: TRBD2
CDR3aa: CASNTLFSGASQETQYF
CDR3nt: TGTGCCAGTAACACCTTGTTCAGCGGGGCTTCCCAAGAGACCCAGTACTTC

v_gene: TRBV30
abundance: NA
j_gene: TRBJ1-4
d_gene: NA
CDR3aa: CAWRPRQFNEKLFF
CDR3nt: TGTGCCTGGAGGCCCCGGCAGTTTAATGAAAAACTGTTTTTT

v_gene: TRBV5-1
abundance: NA
j_gene: TRBJ2-7
d_gene: TRBD1
CDR3aa: CANSPRTGHYEQYF
CDR3nt: TGCGCCAACAGCCCAAGGACAGGGCACTACGAGCAGTACTTC

v_gene: TRBV2
abundance: NA
j_gene: TRBJ1-3
d_gene: NA
CDR3aa: CARGVGIDSGNTIYF
CDR3nt: TGTGCCAGGGGGGTGGGCATCGACTCTGGAAACACCATATATTTT

v_gene: TRBV2
abundance: NA
j_gene: TRBJ1-4
d_gene: NA
CDR3aa: CASRNGEAVEKLFF
CDR3nt: TGTGCCAGCAGGAACGGGGAGGCGGTAGAAAAACTGTTTTTT

v_gene: TRBV21-1
abundance: NA
j_gene: TRBJ1-4
d_gene: NA
CDR3aa: CASTSVSCKKLFF
CDR3nt: TGTGCCAGCACCTCGGTAAGTTGTAAAAAACTGTTTTTT

v_gene: TRBV4-1
abundance: NA
j_gene: TRBJ1-1
d_gene: NA
CDR3aa: CASSHRVSIEAFF
CDR3nt: TGCGCCAGCAGCCATCGGGTTTCAATTGAAGCTTTCTTT

v_gene: TRBV15
abundance: NA
j_gene: TRBJ2-1
d_gene: TRBD2
CDR3aa: CATSRGLAGGPHNNEQFF
CDR3nt: TGTGCCACCAGCAGAGGACTAGCGGGGGGCCCCCATAACAATGAGCAGTTCTTC

v_gene: TRBV6-6
abundance: NA
j_gene: TRBJ2-7
d_gene: NA
CDR3aa: CASSYLLGRDYEQYF
CDR3nt: TGTGCCAGCAGTTACCTCCTCGGCAGGGACTACGAGCAGTACTTC

v_gene: TRBV4-3
abundance: NA
j_gene: TRBJ1-5
d_gene: NA
CDR3aa: CASSQDRQQPQHF
CDR3nt: TGCGCCAGCAGCCAAGATCGTCAACAGCCCCAGCATTTT

v_gene: TRBV5-1
abundance: once
j_gene: TRBJ2-1
d_gene: NA
CDR3aa: CASSLGQYRGNEQFF
CDR3nt: TGCGCCAGCAGCTTGGGACAGTACCGAGGCAATGAGCAGTTCTTC

v_gene: TRBV28
abundance: NA
j_gene: TRBJ2-5
d_gene: NA
CDR3aa: CASSGGAKETQYF
CDR3nt: TGTGCCAGCAGCGGTGGCGCGAAAGAGACCCAGTACTTC

v_gene: TRBV4-1
abundance: once
j_gene: TRBJ1-5
d_gene: NA
CDR3aa: CASSPRRGELVQHF
CDR3nt: TGCGCCAGCAGCCCACGAAGGGGGGAACTTGTCCAGCATTTT

v_gene: TRBV20-1
abundance: NA
j_gene: TRBJ2-7
d_gene: TRBD2
CDR3aa: CSASDEGSSGVSSYEQYF
CDR3nt: TGCAGTGCTAGTGACGAAGGGAGTAGCGGGGTGAGCTCCTACGAGCAGTACTTC

v_gene: TRBV3-1/TRBV3-2
abundance: few
j_gene: TRBJ2-5
d_gene: NA
CDR3aa: CASSHRGGWETQYF
CDR3nt: TGTGCCAGCAGCCACCGAGGGGGGTGGGAGACCCAGTACTTC

v_gene: TRBV27
abundance: once
j_gene: TRBJ2-1
d_gene: NA
CDR3aa: CASSRPEEVSSYNEQFF
CDR3nt: TGTGCCAGCAGTCGACCCGAAGAGGTTAGCTCCTACAATGAGCAGTTCTTC

v_gene: TRBV29-1
abundance: NA
j_gene: TRBJ2-7
d_gene: TRBD1
CDR3aa: CSGLSDRTYEQYF
CDR3nt: TGCAGCGGACTCTCGGACAGGACCTACGAGCAGTACTTC

v_gene: TRBV11-2
abundance: few
j_gene: TRBJ2-1
d_gene: TRBD1
CDR3aa: CASSFARQGSVNEQFF
CDR3nt: TGTGCCAGCAGCTTCGCCCGACAGGGTTCTGTCAATGAGCAGTTCTTC

v_gene: TRBV4-3
abundance: NA
j_gene: TRBJ2-7
d_gene: NA
CDR3aa: CASSQDNDPGVYEQYF
CDR3nt: TGCGCCAGCAGCCAAGATAACGACCCCGGGGTGTACGAGCAGTACTTC